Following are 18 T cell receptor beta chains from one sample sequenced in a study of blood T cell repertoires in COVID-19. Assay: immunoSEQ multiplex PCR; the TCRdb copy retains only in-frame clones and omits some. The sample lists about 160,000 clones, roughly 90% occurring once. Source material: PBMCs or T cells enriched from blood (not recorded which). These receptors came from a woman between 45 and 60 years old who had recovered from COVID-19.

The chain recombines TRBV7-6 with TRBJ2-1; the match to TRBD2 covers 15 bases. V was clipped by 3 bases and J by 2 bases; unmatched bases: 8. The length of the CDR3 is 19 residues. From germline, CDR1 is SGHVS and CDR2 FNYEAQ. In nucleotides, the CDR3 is TGTGCCAGCAGCTTCCCGGGACTAGCGGGGGGCGCTACCTACAATGAGCAGTTCTTC. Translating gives CASSFPGLAGGATYNEQFF.

The DNA for the CDR3 is TGTGCCAGCAGCTTGGGGGGGAGAGATGAAAAACTGTTTTTT. This translates into CASSLGGRDEKLFF. The V gene is TRBV7-8, the J gene TRBJ1-4, with D perhaps TRBD1 (5 bases). Trimming left V 3 bases short and J 6 bases short, with 11 bases between. The germline V gene encodes CDR1 SGHVS and CDR2 FQNEAQ. This CDR3 spans 14 amino acids.

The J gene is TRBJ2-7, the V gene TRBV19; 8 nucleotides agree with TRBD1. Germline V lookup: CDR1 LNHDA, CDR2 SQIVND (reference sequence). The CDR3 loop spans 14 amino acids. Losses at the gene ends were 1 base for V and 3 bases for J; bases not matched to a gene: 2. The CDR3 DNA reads TGTGCCAGTAGTATAGCGACAGGGGACTACGAGCAGTACTTC. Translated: CASSIATGDYEQYF.

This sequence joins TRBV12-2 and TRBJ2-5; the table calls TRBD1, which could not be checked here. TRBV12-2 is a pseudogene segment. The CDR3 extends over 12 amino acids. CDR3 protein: CADRGRRETQYF. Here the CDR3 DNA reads TGTGCAGACAGGGGGCGAAGAGAGACCCAGTACTTC.

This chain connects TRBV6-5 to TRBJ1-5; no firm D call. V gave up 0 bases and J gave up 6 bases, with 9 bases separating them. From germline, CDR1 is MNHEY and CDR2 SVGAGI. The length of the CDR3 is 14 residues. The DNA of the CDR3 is TGTGCCAGCAGTTACTCCCGGGGTGGTCAGCCCCAGCATTTT. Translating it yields CASSYSRGGQPQHF.

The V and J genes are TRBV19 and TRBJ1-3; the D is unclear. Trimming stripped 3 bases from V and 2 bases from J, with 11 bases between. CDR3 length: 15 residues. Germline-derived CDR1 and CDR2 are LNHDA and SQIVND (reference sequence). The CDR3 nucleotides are TGTGCCAGTAGTATCGAGGCGAGCCCTGGAAACACCATATATTTT. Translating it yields CASSIEASPGNTIYF.

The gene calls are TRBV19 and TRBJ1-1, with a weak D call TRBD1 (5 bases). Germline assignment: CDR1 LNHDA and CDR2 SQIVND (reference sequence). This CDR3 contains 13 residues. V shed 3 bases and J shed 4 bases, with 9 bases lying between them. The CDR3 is CASSMGGSTEAFF. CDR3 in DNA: TGTGCCAGTAGTATGGGGGGGAGCACTGAAGCTTTCTTT.

The DNA for the CDR3 is TGCGCCAGCAGCTTGGCGGTAGGGGTCAGGGGGATCAACACTGAAGCTTTCTTT. It yields the protein CASSLAVGVRGINTEAFF. The chain employs TRBV5-1 and TRBJ1-1; 7 nucleotides match TRBD1. After removal of 0 bases from V and 2 bases from J, the junction contained 13 bases not matched to a gene. The germline gives CDR1 SGHRS, CDR2 YFSETQ. This CDR3 contains 18 residues.

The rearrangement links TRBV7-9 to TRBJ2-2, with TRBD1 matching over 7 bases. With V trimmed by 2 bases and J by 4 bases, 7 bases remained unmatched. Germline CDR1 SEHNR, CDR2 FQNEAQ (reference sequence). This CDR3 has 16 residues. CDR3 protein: CASSLQGTVGTGELFF. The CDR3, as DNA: TGTGCCAGCAGCTTACAAGGGACAGTAGGCACCGGGGAGCTGTTTTTT. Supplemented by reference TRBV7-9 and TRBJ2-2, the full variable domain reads DTGVSQNPRHKITKRGQNVTFRCDPISEHNRLYWYRQTLGQGPEFLTYFQNEAQLEKSRLLSDRFSAERPKGSFSTLEIQRTEQGDSAMYLCASSLQGTVGTGELFFGEGSRLTVL.

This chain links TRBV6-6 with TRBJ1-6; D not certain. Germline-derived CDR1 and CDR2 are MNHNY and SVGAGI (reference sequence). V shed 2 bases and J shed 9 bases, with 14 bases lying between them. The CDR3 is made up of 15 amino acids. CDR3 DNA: TGTGCCAGCAGTTACGGCCCGCGGGATGGTTCACCCCTCCACTTT. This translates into CASSYGPRDGSPLHF.

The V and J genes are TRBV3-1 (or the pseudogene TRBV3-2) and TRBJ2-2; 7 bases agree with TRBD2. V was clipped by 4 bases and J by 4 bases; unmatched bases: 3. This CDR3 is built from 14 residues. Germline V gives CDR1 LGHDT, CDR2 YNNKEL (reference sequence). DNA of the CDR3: TGTGCCAGCAGCCTTGGGGGGGGCACCGGGGAGCTGTTTTTT. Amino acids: CASSLGGGTGELFF.

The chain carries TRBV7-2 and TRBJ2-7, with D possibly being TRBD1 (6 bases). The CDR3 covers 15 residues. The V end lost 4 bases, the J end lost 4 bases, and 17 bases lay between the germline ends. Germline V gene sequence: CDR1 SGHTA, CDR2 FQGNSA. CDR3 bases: TGTGCCAGCAGCTCCCGACTACAGGGAAGTTACGAGCAGTACTTC. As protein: CASSSRLQGSYEQYF.

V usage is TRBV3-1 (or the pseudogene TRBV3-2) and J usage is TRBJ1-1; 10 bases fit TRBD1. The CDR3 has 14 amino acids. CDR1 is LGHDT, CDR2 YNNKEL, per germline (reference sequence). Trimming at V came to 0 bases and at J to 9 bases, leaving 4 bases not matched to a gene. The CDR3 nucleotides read TGTGCCAGCAGCCAAGATGGGACAGGGGTGAAAGCTTTCTTT. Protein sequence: CASSQDGTGVKAFF.

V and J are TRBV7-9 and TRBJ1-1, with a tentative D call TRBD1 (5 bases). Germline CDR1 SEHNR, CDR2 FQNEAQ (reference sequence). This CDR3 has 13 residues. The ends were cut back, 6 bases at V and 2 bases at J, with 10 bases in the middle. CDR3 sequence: CASRETANTEAFF. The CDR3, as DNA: TGTGCCAGCAGGGAGACAGCTAACACTGAAGCTTTCTTT.

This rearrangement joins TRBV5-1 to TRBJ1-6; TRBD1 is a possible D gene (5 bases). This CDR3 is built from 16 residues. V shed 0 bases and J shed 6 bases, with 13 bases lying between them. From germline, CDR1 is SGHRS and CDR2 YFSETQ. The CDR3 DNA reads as TGCGCCAGCAGCTTGGGTCTGGGGCAGGGTAATTCACCCCTCCACTTT. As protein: CASSLGLGQGNSPLHF.

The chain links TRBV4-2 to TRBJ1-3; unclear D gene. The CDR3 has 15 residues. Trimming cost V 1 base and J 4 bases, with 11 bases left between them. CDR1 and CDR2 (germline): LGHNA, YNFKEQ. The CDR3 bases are TGTGCCAGCAGCCAAGGGGCCGGAAGAGGAAACACCATATATTTT. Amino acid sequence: CASSQGAGRGNTIYF.

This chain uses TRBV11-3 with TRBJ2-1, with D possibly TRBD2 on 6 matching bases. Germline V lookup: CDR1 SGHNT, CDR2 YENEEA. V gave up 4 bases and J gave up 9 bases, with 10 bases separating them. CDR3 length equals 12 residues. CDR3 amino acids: CASSSGLLEQFF. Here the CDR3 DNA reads TGTGCCAGCAGCTCGGGACTCCTTGAGCAGTTCTTC.

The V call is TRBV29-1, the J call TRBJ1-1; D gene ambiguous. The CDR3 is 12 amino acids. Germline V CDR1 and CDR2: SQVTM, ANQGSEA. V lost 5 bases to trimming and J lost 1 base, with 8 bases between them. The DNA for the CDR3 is TGCAGCGTTCTGTCCCGGAACACTGAAGCTTTCTTT. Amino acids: CSVLSRNTEAFF.